Listed below are T cell receptor beta chains from one sample, sequenced in a study of neoadjuvant nivolumab and ipilimumab in lung cancer. Clones were read by immunoSEQ multiplex PCR, and TCRdb kept only the in-frame ones, dropping some. The sample has about 13,000 clones; almost 96% are singletons. The sample consisted of peripheral blood, taken after neoadjuvant nivolumab, alone or with ipilimumab, at or shortly before surgery. The origin of the receptors is an adult with non-small cell lung cancer. The CDR3 runs from the conserved cysteine through the conserved F or W. D genes are given only for firm matches. Clone size is given for some rows only: seen once, a few or many times, or a class if the clone is expanded.

v_gene	d_gene	j_gene	abundance	CDR3aa	CDR3nt
TRBV15	TRBD1	TRBJ1-2	.	CATSPGQGPTYGYTF	TGTGCCACCAGTCCCGGACAGGGACCGACCTATGGCTACACCTTC
TRBV7-9	TRBD2	TRBJ2-1	once	CASSLLSASGRSYEQFF	TGTGCCAGCAGCTTACTGTCCGCTAGCGGGAGATCCTATGAGCAGTTCTTC
TRBV4-3	.	TRBJ2-5	.	CASSQVQGETQYF	TGCGCCAGCAGCCAAGTGCAAGGAGAGACCCAGTACTTC
TRBV14	.	TRBJ1-2	.	CASSQPSRSLNYGYTF	TGTGCCAGCAGCCAACCTTCGCGCAGTCTTAACTATGGCTACACCTTC
TRBV6-5	.	TRBJ2-1	.	CASSLPGSKSNEQFF	TGTGCCAGCAGTTTACCAGGGAGCAAGTCGAATGAGCAGTTCTTC
TRBV4-2	TRBD1	TRBJ1-2	.	CASKGTGLNYGYTF	TGTGCCTCCAAGGGGACAGGACTTAACTATGGCTACACCTTC
TRBV6-6	TRBD2	TRBJ2-7	.	CASSYLAGGYEQYF	TGTGCCAGCAGTTACTTAGCGGGAGGCTACGAGCAGTACTTC
TRBV14	.	TRBJ2-5	.	CASSQFRGGGETQYF	TGTGCCAGCAGCCAATTCAGGGGAGGGGGAGAGACCCAGTACTTC
TRBV7-8	TRBD1	TRBJ2-7	.	CASSLPVDRGVAAHYEQYF	TGTGCCAGCAGCTTACCGGTGGACAGGGGGGTAGCGGCCCACTACGAGCAGTACTTC
TRBV11-2	TRBD1	TRBJ1-3	.	CASSTGQLTSSGNTIYF	TGTGCCAGCAGCACGGGACAGCTTACAAGCTCTGGAAACACCATATATTTT
TRBV6-5	TRBD1	TRBJ2-7	.	CASSYSAGQGYEQYF	TGTGCCAGCAGTTACTCGGCAGGACAGGGTTACGAGCAGTACTTC
TRBV7-2	.	TRBJ2-1	.	CASSWGAGAGNEQFF	TGTGCCAGCAGCTGGGGGGCGGGGGCAGGGAATGAGCAGTTCTTC
TRBV11-2	TRBD1	TRBJ1-3	.	CASSPGQGGNTIYF	TGTGCCAGCAGCCCCGGACAGGGTGGAAACACCATATATTTT
TRBV7-8	.	TRBJ2-3	.	CASSPRLGSDTDTQYF	TGTGCCAGCAGCCCCCGACTAGGATCCGACACAGATACGCAGTATTTT
TRBV11-2	.	TRBJ1-2	.	CASSLGEGGYGYTF	TGTGCCAGCAGCTTAGGCGAAGGGGGCTATGGCTACACCTTC
TRBV18	TRBD2	TRBJ2-3	.	CASSRRLAGVSTDTQYF	TGTGCCAGCTCACGGCGACTAGCGGGAGTTAGCACAGATACGCAGTATTTT
TRBV28	.	TRBJ2-1	.	CASSFPKGPYNEQFF	TGTGCCAGCAGTTTTCCCAAGGGACCGTACAATGAGCAGTTCTTC
TRBV6-5	.	TRBJ2-7	.	CASSYRDTNYEQYF	TGTGCCAGCAGTTACAGAGACACAAACTACGAGCAGTACTTC
TRBV7-2	.	TRBJ2-5	.	CASSLRRVHHQETQYF	TGTGCCAGCAGCTTAAGAAGGGTACACCACCAAGAGACCCAGTACTTC
TRBV30	.	TRBJ1-2	.	CAWNRAATGYGYTF	TGTGCCTGGAATAGGGCAGCCACGGGCTATGGCTACACCTTC
TRBV11-2	.	TRBJ2-7	.	CASSLQQDSYEQYF	TGTGCCAGCAGCTTACAACAGGATTCCTACGAGCAGTACTTC
TRBV5-1	TRBD1	TRBJ2-7	.	CASSLGRDRALDEQYF	TGCGCCAGCAGCTTGGGAAGGGACAGAGCCCTCGACGAGCAGTACTTC
TRBV9	TRBD2	TRBJ2-7	.	CASSPASGAYEQYF	TGTGCCAGCAGCCCAGCTAGCGGGGCCTACGAGCAGTACTTC